Listed below are T cell receptor beta chains from one sample, sequenced in a study of blood T cells in healthy people across ages. A single record per CDR3 protein comes from TCRdb applying MiXCR to the 5' RACE reads. The sample has 1.5 million to 1.9 million distinct CDR3 sequences, around 40% seen once. The sample was blood. The receptors derive from a woman aged 18 to 35 in good health. The CDR3 runs from the conserved cysteine through the conserved F or W. The order of the fields is clone size, V gene, J gene, D gene, CDR3 protein, CDR3 DNA. D genes are given only for firm matches. Expanded clones get a size class; other rows say once, few or many, or leave the size out.

few	TRBV12-3/TRBV12-4	TRBJ2-3	TRBD2	CASSTSGGLDTQYF	TGTGCCAGCAGTACTAGCGGGGGCTTGGATACGCAGTATTTT
.	TRBV12-3/TRBV12-4	TRBJ2-2	.	CASSASGTINTGELFF	TGTGCCAGCAGTGCCTCCGGGACAATAAACACCGGGGAGCTGTTTTTT
.	TRBV24-1	TRBJ1-1	.	CATSDATLGGTEAFF	TGTGCCACCAGTGATGCGACCCTGGGTGGCACTGAAGCTTTCTTT
.	TRBV15	TRBJ1-2	.	CATSRDETYDNYGYTF	TGTGCCACCAGCAGAGATGAGACATATGACAACTATGGCTACACCTTC
.	TRBV5-1	TRBJ1-1	.	CASSLVGQPNTEAFF	TGCGCCAGCAGCTTGGTAGGCCAGCCGAACACTGAAGCTTTCTTT
.	TRBV2	TRBJ2-7	.	CASSYRDLDLYEQYF	TGTGCCAGCAGCTACAGGGATCTAGACCTCTACGAGCAGTACTTC
.	TRBV3-1	TRBJ1-1	.	CASSPHGARTEAFF	TGTGCCAGCAGCCCTCACGGGGCGAGGACTGAAGCTTTCTTT
once	TRBV6-5	TRBJ2-6	.	CASSYILSGANVLTF	TGTGCCAGCAGTTACATCCTCTCTGGGGCCAACGTCCTGACTTTC
.	TRBV20-1	TRBJ1-1	.	CSALEGYRLNTEAFF	TGCAGTGCTCTAGAAGGTTACAGGTTGAACACTGAAGCTTTCTTT
once	TRBV13	TRBJ2-7	.	CASSIGLGSDEQYF	TGTGCCAGCAGCATAGGGTTGGGGTCCGACGAGCAGTACTTC
.	TRBV12-3/TRBV12-4	TRBJ2-7	TRBD1	CASSWGTGGPEQYF	TGTGCCAGCAGTTGGGGGACAGGGGGCCCCGAGCAGTACTTC
.	TRBV4-1	TRBJ2-4	TRBD1	CASSQPGTATAKNIQYF	TGCGCCAGCAGCCAACCCGGGACAGCCACAGCCAAAAACATTCAGTACTTC
.	TRBV3-1	TRBJ2-5	.	CASSQVGGSGGLFEQYF	TGTGCCAGCAGCCAAGTTGGAGGCAGCGGAGGCCTCTTTGAGCAGTACTTC
.	TRBV9	TRBJ2-5	TRBD2	CASSARTSREQYF	TGTGCCAGCAGCGCCCGGACTAGCCGAGAGCAGTACTTC
.	TRBV2	TRBJ1-2	TRBD1	CASTGQTYDYTF	TGTGCCAGCACGGGACAGACCTATGACTACACCTTC
few	TRBV25-1	TRBJ2-3	.	CASSERLAPSTDTQYF	TGTGCCAGCAGTGAGAGACTGGCACCCAGTACAGATACGCAGTATTTT
few	TRBV20-1	TRBJ2-1	TRBD1	CSALRDSHNEQFF	TGCAGTGCTCTTCGGGACAGCCACAATGAGCAGTTCTTC
.	TRBV9	TRBJ2-2	.	CASSLGEGFAGELFF	TGTGCCAGCAGCCTCGGGGAAGGGTTCGCCGGGGAGCTGTTTTTT
few	TRBV6-1	TRBJ1-2	.	CASSDGPRGMGGYTF	TGTGCCAGCAGTGACGGCCCGAGGGGGATGGGGGGCTACACCTTC
.	TRBV7-3	TRBJ2-7	TRBD2	CASSPDARLAGVLSEQYF	TGTGCCAGCAGCCCGGATGCCCGACTAGCGGGAGTTCTGAGCGAGCAGTACTTC
.	TRBV10-3	TRBJ1-2	.	CVISESLDEGYTF	TGTGTCATCAGTGAGTCCCTCGACGAGGGCTACACCTTC
.	TRBV12-3/TRBV12-4	TRBJ1-2	.	CANSLPSNYGYTF	TGTGCCAACAGCCTCCCCTCTAACTATGGCTACACCTTC
few	TRBV5-8	TRBJ2-1	TRBD2	CASSSGTSGTNNEQFF	TGTGCCAGCAGCTCAGGGACTAGCGGGACCAACAATGAGCAGTTCTTC
.	TRBV7-2	TRBJ2-7	TRBD1	CASSSLTGEVQYF	TGTGCCAGCAGCTCCCTGACAGGGGAGGTGCAGTACTTC
few	TRBV5-6	TRBJ2-3	TRBD2	CASSFAIGGSWDTQYF	TGTGCCAGCAGCTTCGCCATTGGCGGGAGTTGGGATACGCAGTATTTT
.	TRBV20-1	TRBJ2-1	TRBD1	CSAEAGGEDNEQFF	TGCAGTGCGGAGGCAGGGGGTGAGGACAATGAGCAGTTCTTC
.	TRBV10-3	TRBJ2-5	.	CATSPWPLEQETQYF	TGTGCCACCTCTCCGTGGCCCCTGGAGCAAGAGACCCAGTACTTC
.	TRBV25-1	TRBJ2-1	TRBD1	CASRGQSQETQFF	TGTGCCAGCAGGGGACAGAGTCAAGAGACCCAGTTCTTC
few	TRBV13	TRBJ1-6	.	CASSTLQGGGSPLHF	TGTGCCAGCAGCACGCTCCAAGGCGGGGGTTCACCCCTCCACTTT
.	TRBV11-2	TRBJ2-5	.	CTSRYSGAQETQYF	TGTACCAGCCGATATTCGGGGGCTCAAGAGACCCAGTACTTC
few	TRBV29-1	TRBJ2-4	TRBD2	CSVSGLAGGRDIQYF	TGCAGCGTTTCCGGACTAGCGGGAGGAAGGGACATTCAGTACTTC
.	TRBV15	TRBJ2-1	.	CATSRQIVGYNEQFF	TGTGCCACCAGCAGGCAGATTGTTGGATACAATGAGCAGTTCTTC
.	TRBV20-1	TRBJ2-6	.	CSARKAGVESGANVLTF	TGCAGTGCTAGAAAGGCAGGGGTCGAGTCTGGGGCCAACGTCCTGACTTTC
.	TRBV12-3/TRBV12-4	TRBJ1-4	TRBD1	CASSLARGITNEKLFF	TGTGCCAGCAGTTTAGCCAGGGGGATAACTAATGAAAAACTGTTTTTT
.	TRBV11-1	TRBJ1-6	.	CASSFRPNNSPLHF	TGTGCCAGCAGCTTTCGGCCGAATAATTCACCCCTCCACTTT
.	TRBV4-3	TRBJ2-5	.	CASSQDPDSQQYF	TGCGCCAGCAGCCAAGACCCCGACAGCCAGCAGTACTTC
.	TRBV20-1	TRBJ2-1	TRBD2	CSAPTRGDFLYNEQFF	TGCAGTGCTCCCACACGGGGGGACTTTCTATACAATGAGCAGTTCTTC
.	TRBV5-1	TRBJ2-3	.	CASSPFGQGEVATDTQYF	TGCGCCAGCAGCCCCTTCGGCCAAGGGGAAGTCGCCACAGATACGCAGTATTTT
.	TRBV7-6	TRBJ2-1	TRBD2	CASSALAGGLREQFF	TGTGCCAGCAGCGCACTAGCGGGGGGGCTCCGTGAGCAGTTCTTC
.	TRBV5-1	TRBJ2-3	TRBD2	CASSSVGAGADTQYF	TGCGCCAGCAGCTCAGTTGGTGCGGGAGCAGATACGCAGTATTTT
.	TRBV10-3	TRBJ1-1	TRBD1	CAISESGTGRGTEAFF	TGTGCCATCAGTGAGTCAGGGACAGGGAGAGGTACTGAAGCTTTCTTT
.	TRBV30	TRBJ2-3	.	CAWSGGVDTQYF	TGTGCCTGGAGTGGGGGTGTAGATACGCAGTATTTT
few	TRBV7-2	TRBJ2-1	TRBD2	CASSLVFLAGVPYNEQFF	TGTGCCAGCAGCTTAGTTTTTCTAGCGGGAGTGCCCTACAATGAGCAGTTCTTC
few	TRBV9	TRBJ2-1	.	CASSGPRGNSYNEQFF	TGTGCCAGCAGCGGGCCTAGGGGAAACTCCTACAATGAGCAGTTCTTC
.	TRBV15	TRBJ2-7	.	CATSRDTDAPYSEQYF	TGTGCCACCAGCAGAGATACAGACGCGCCCTACTCCGAGCAGTACTTC